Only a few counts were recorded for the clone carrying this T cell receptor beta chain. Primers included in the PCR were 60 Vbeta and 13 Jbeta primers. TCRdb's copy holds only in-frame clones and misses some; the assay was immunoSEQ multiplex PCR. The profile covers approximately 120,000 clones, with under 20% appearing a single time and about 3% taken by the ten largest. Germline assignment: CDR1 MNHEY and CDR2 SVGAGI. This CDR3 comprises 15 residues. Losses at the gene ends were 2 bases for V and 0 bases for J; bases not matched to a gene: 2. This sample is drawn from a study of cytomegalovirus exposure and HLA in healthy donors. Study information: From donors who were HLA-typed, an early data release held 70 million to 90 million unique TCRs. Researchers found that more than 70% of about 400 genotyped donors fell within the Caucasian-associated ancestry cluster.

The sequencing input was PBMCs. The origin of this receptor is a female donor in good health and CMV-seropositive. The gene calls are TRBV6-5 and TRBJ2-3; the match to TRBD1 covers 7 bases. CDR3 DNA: TGTGCCAGCAGTTACAGGGGACAGAGCACAGATACGCAGTATTTT. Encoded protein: CASSYRGQSTDTQYF.